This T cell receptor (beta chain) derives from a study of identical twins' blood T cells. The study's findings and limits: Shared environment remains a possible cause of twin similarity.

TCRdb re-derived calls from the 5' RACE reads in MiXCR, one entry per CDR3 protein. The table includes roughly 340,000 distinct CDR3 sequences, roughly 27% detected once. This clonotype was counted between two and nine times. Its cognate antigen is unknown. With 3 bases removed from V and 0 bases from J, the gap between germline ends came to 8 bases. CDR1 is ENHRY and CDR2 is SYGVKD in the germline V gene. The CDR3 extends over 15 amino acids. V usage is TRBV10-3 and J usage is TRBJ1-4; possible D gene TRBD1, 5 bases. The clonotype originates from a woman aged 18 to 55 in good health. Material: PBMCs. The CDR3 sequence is CAISDGGATNEKLFF. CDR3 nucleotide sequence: TGTGCCATCAGTGACGGGGGGGCAACTAATGAAAAACTGTTTTTT.